The 7 T cell receptor beta chains reported below all come from one sample, sequenced in a study of blood T cell repertoires in COVID-19. Assay used: immunoSEQ multiplex PCR; TCRdb lists only in-frame clones, some missing. The top ten hold about 0.5% of the sample, which has about 150,000 clones, about 80% seen once. The specimen was peripheral blood. Every receptor here comes from a man aged 60-69 years with acute or convalescent COVID-19.

This clone was found a few times. The CDR3, as DNA: TGTGCCAGCAGCCAGACAGGGAATTATGGCTACACCTTC. Translating gives CASSQTGNYGYTF. The genes are TRBV4-2 and TRBJ1-2; 7 nucleotides line up with TRBD1. CDR3 length equals 13 residues. Germline CDR1 and CDR2: LGHNA and YNFKEQ. With V trimmed by 3 bases and J by 5 bases, 3 bases remained unmatched.

The V gene is TRBV18, the J gene TRBJ2-3, with D maybe TRBD1 (5 bases). V was shortened by 4 bases and J by 0 bases, with 11 bases between the two germline ends. CDR3 size: 15 residues. CDR1 and CDR2 (germline): KGHSH, LQKENI. The CDR3 sequence is CASSLDRASTDTQYF. The CDR3 DNA is TGTGCCAGCTCACTAGACAGAGCTAGCACAGATACGCAGTATTTT. The complete variable domain, with remaining parts taken from reference TRBV18 and TRBJ2-3, reads NAGVMQNPRHLVRRRGQEARLRCSPMKGHSHVYWYRQLPEEGLKFMVYLQKENIIDESGMPKERFSAEFPKEGPSILRIQQVVRGDSAAYFCASSLDRASTDTQYFGPGTRLTVL.

The V gene is TRBV6-5, the J gene TRBJ2-5; the match to TRBD1 covers 9 bases. V was clipped by 4 bases and J by 5 bases; unmatched bases: 8. This CDR3 region has 15 residues. CDR1 is MNHEY and CDR2 is SVGAGI in the germline V gene. Here the CDR3 reads CASSWATGGVETQYF. The CDR3 DNA sequence: TGTGCCAGCAGTTGGGCTACAGGGGGCGTCGAGACCCAGTACTTC.

The chain couples TRBV18 to TRBJ1-5; D remains ambiguous. The V gene's germline CDR1 is KGHSH and CDR2 LQKENI. This CDR3 contains 13 residues. Trimming pared 3 bases from V and 4 bases from J, leaving 7 bases between. The CDR3 region has the DNA TGTGCCAGCTCACCTACAAGTAATCAGCCCCAGCATTTT. Translation: CASSPTSNQPQHF.

V and J are TRBV10-3 and TRBJ2-7; D remains unclear. The germline CDR1 and CDR2 sequences are ENHRY and SYGVKD. The V end was cut by 0 bases, the J end by 6 bases, with 9 bases between. This CDR3 has 13 residues. This CDR3 is CAISESALSEQYF. CDR3 in DNA: TGTGCCATCAGTGAGTCGGCTCTCAGCGAGCAGTACTTC.

The chain has TRBV5-4 and TRBJ2-1; weak D call: TRBD2 (7 bases). Germline loops: CDR1 SGHNT, CDR2 YYREEE (reference sequence). The V end was cut by 4 bases, the J end by 7 bases, with 18 bases between. The length of the CDR3 is 15 residues. The CDR3 reads CASSRSGGAENEQFF. CDR3 nucleotide sequence: TGTGCCAGCAGCCGGTCGGGGGGCGCGGAAAATGAGCAGTTCTTC.

This clone was observed a few times. This chain connects TRBV28 to TRBJ1-2, with TRBD1 identical over 7 bases. The CDR3 has 15 residues. The V gene's germline CDR1 is MDHEN and CDR2 SYDVKM. The V and J ends lost 7 bases and 4 bases, in that order; junction bases with no gene match: 12. In DNA, the CDR3 is TGTGCCAGCACCCCCCGGGACAGAGTTATCTATGGCTACACCTTC. Translation: CASTPRDRVIYGYTF.